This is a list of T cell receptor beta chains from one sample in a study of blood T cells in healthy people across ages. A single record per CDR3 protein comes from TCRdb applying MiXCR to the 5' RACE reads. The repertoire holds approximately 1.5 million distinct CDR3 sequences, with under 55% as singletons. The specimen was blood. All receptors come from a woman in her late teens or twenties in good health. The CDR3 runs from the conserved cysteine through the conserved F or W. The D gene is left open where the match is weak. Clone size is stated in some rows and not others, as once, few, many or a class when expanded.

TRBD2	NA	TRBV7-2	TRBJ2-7	CASSNDREGGYEQYF
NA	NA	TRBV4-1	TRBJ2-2	CASSHINGELFF
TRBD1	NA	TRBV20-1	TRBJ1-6	CSARERGQIFNSPLHF
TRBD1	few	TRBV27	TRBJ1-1	CASSPWGGGGNTEAFF
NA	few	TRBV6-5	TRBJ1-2	CASSYSIVGNYGYTF
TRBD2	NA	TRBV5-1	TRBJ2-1	CASSLLAGEDEQFF
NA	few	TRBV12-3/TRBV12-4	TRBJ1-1	CASRNRDSTEAFF
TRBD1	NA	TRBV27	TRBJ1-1	CASHYTGDTEAFF
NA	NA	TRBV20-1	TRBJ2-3	CSALSFASTDTQYF
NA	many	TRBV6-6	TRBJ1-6	CASSPLGSQLQNSPLHF
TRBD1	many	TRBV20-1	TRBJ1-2	CSASQGAYGYTF
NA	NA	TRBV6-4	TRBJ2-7	CASKGEEQYF
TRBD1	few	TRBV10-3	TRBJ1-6	CAIRGGTDNSPLHF
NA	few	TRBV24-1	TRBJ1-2	CATSDSGRDYGYTF
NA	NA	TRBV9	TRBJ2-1	CASSVVSTRYNEQFF
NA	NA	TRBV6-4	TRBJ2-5	CASSVNSQETQYF
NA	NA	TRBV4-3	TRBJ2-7	CTSSQDSRRPLSQQYF
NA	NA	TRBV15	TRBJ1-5	CATSRDFQYSNQPQHF
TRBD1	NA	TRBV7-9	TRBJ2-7	CASSSSGTVSYEQYF
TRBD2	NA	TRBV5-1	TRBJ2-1	CASSLAVGGGYNEQFF
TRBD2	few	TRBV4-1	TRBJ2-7	CASSQPSGGRERRYEQYF